This entry lists 8 T cell receptor beta chains sequenced from one sample in a study of blood T cell repertoires in COVID-19 (dated by TCRdb to the early 2020s). Library preparation employed the immunoSEQ multiplex PCR assay. Sourced from immuneACCESS, this table was stored by TCRdb with only in-frame sequences that have V and J called. A share of the clones is absent; for the studies checked, an unresolved V gene accounts for under half, and the remainder has no known explanation. This sample is represented by about 220,000 clones; more than 65% of them were singletons. The ten largest clones capture 3% to 4% of the sample. Specimen: peripheral blood. These receptors all stem from a woman older than 75 with acute or convalescent COVID-19.

The CDR3: CASSPPRGPQHF. Here the CDR3 DNA reads TGTGCCAGCAGCCCCCCTAGGGGGCCCCAGCATTTT. The chain uses TRBV28 and TRBJ1-5, with a tentative D call TRBD1 (5 bases). V was pared by 6 bases and J by 9 bases, with 12 bases between. Germline lookup yields CDR1 MDHEN and CDR2 SYDVKM. The CDR3 sequence is 12 residues long. The variable domain in full, with the rest retrieved from reference TRBV28 and TRBJ1-5, is DVKVTQSSRYLVKRTGEKVFLECVQDMDHENMFWYRQDPGLGLRLIYFSYDVKMKEKGDIPEGYSVSREKKERFSLILESASTNQTSMYLCASSPPRGPQHFGDGTRLSIL.

The chain is built from TRBV5-4 and TRBJ2-5; TRBD2 might be the D (6 bases). The CDR3 spans 16 residues. Germline V gene data show CDR1 as SGHNT and CDR2 as YYREEE (reference sequence). V was trimmed by 2 bases and J by 2 bases, leaving 16 bases between them. DNA for the CDR3: TGTGCCAGCAGCTTATCCGGGACTGTCGGGCAAGAGACCCAGTACTTC. Translating it yields CASSLSGTVGQETQYF.

The chain carries TRBV21-1 and TRBJ1-1; TRBD1 is taken as the D call from the table, unchecked against the DNA. TRBV21-1 is reported as a pseudogene. This CDR3 has 18 amino acids. This CDR3 is CASSKEGGQRRWGTEAFF. CDR3 sequence (DNA): TGTGCCAGCAGCAAAGAAGGGGGACAGCGGCGGTGGGGGACTGAAGCTTTCTTT.

This clone was seen a single time. The chain couples TRBV18 to TRBJ1-5, with 8 nucleotides matching TRBD1. Germline CDR1 is KGHSH and CDR2 is LQKENI. The V and J ends lost 2 bases and 4 bases, in that order; junction bases with no gene match: 1. This CDR3 comprises 14 residues. As DNA, the CDR3 is TGTGCCAGCTCACCAGGACAGGGTAATCAGCCCCAGCATTTT. Amino acid sequence: CASSPGQGNQPQHF.

The V gene is TRBV5-1, the J gene TRBJ2-7; 12 bases are shared with TRBD2. The trim removed 4 bases at V and 6 bases at J, leaving 5 bases unmatched. This CDR3 spans 14 amino acids. The germline CDR1 and CDR2 sequences are SGHRS and YFSETQ. CDR3 nucleotide sequence: TGCGCCAGCAGCGCTAGCGGGGGGGCGGGCGAGCAGTACTTC. It yields the protein CASSASGGAGEQYF. Based on the CDR3 plus reference TRBV5-1 and TRBJ2-7, the full variable domain is KAGVTQTPRYLIKTRGQQVTLSCSPISGHRSVSWYQQTPGQGLQFLFEYFSETQRNKGNFPGRFSGRQFSNSRSEMNVSTLELGDSALYLCASSASGGAGEQYFGPGTRLTVT.

The genes are TRBV7-2 and TRBJ1-3; the D is unclear. Per the germline V gene, CDR1 is SGHTA and CDR2 is FQGNSA. V was cut by 5 bases and J by 0 bases, with 8 bases left in between. This CDR3 has 14 amino acids. CDR3 DNA sequence: TGTGCCAGCAGCCCGCAGGCCTCTGGAAACACCATATATTTT. Its translation: CASSPQASGNTIYF. Full variable domain (missing parts from reference TRBV7-2 and TRBJ1-3): GAGVSQSPSNKVTEKGKDVELRCDPISGHTALYWYRQSLGQGLEFLIYFQGNSAPDKSGLPSDRFSAERTGGSVSTLTIQRTQQEDSAVYLCASSPQASGNTIYFGEGSWLTVV.

The V and J genes are TRBV7-2 and TRBJ2-5; TRBD1 matches at 8 bases. Germline V gene lookup returns CDR1 SGHTA and CDR2 FQGNSA. The CDR3 is made up of 15 amino acids. Unmatched junction bases numbered 8, after V lost 3 bases and J lost 5 bases. The CDR3 DNA sequence: TGTGCCAGCAGCTTCTCAGGGGGCAATTGGGAGACCCAGTACTTC. Translation: CASSFSGGNWETQYF. The variable domain in full, completed from reference TRBV7-2 and TRBJ2-5, reads GAGVSQSPSNKVTEKGKDVELRCDPISGHTALYWYRQSLGQGLEFLIYFQGNSAPDKSGLPSDRFSAERTGGSVSTLTIQRTQQEDSAVYLCASSFSGGNWETQYFGPGTRLLVL.

The rearrangement links TRBV10-3 to TRBJ1-2; D ambiguous. The CDR3 totals 15 residues. Trimming removed 4 bases at V and 6 bases at J, with 18 bases between. Germline V CDR1 and CDR2: ENHRY, SYGVKD. Here the CDR3 reads CAISGGGLAEDGYTF. Here the CDR3 DNA reads TGTGCCATCAGTGGAGGCGGACTCGCCGAGGATGGCTACACCTTC.